Presented here are 21 T cell receptor beta chains from one specimen sequenced in a study of regulatory T cells in long-lasting Graves disease. As to time point: newly diagnosed GD, antithyroid drugs for less than 3 months. Preparation of the TCR library used RNA extracted from PBMCs. Arm-PCR of CDR3 regions and iRepertoire HTBI primers were used to build TCR beta libraries. TCRdb re-analysed the multiplex PCR reads in MiXCR, keeping a single row per CDR3 protein. Counted here are about half a million distinct CDR3 sequences, approximately 12% occurring once; the ten biggest clones make up approximately 9.6%. This sample also belongs to another study, concerning T cells in Graves' hyperthyroidism and ophthalmopathy.

Sequences were derived from peripheral blood mononuclear cells (PBMCs), sampled at new diagnosis, from a patient treated with antithyroid drugs. The receptor source for this set is a woman in her twenties or thirties with Graves disease.

In the case of this clonotype: At one end the junction does not follow the germline gene, possibly because of a read error. The chain combines TRBV7-9 with TRBJ2-7; 9 bases are a match to TRBD1. Germline V CDR1 and CDR2: SEHNR, FQNEAQ (reference sequence). The CDR3 has 18 amino acids. CDR3 in DNA: TGTGCCAGCAGCTTAGCAGACGCCGGGACAGGGAATTCCTACGGGCAGTACTTC. This codes for CASSLADAGTGNSYGQYF.

This clonotype was seen many times. The CDR3 DNA reads TGTGCCAGCAGTCCCGACGGGACAGTTTCCTACGAGCAGTACTTC. Translation gives CASSPDGTVSYEQYF. The chain links TRBV28 to TRBJ2-7; 7 bases align to TRBD1. V shed 5 bases and J 1 base; nucleotides not matched to a gene: 8. From germline, CDR1 is MDHEN and CDR2 SYDVKM. The CDR3 has 15 residues.

This clonotype was observed many times. This rearrangement joins TRBV6-1 to TRBJ2-1, with 9 bases identical to TRBD2. Germline-derived CDR1 and CDR2 are MNHNS and SASEGT. V was clipped by 5 bases and J by 3 bases; unmatched bases: 5. The CDR3 is made up of 15 amino acids. The CDR3 nucleotides are TGTGCCAGCAGTAGGACTAGCGTATTCTACAATGAGCAGTTCTTC. Its translation is CASSRTSVFYNEQFF.

This clonotype was seen a single time. The chain links TRBV5-1 to TRBJ2-1; 13 bases fit TRBD2. After removal of 4 bases from V and 5 bases from J, the junction contained 3 bases not matched to a gene. CDR1 and CDR2 (germline): SGHRS, YFSETQ. CDR3 length equals 15 residues. The CDR3: CASSGLAGVHNEQFF. The CDR3 DNA reads TGCGCCAGCAGCGGACTAGCGGGAGTCCACAATGAGCAGTTCTTC.

This clonotype was seen many times. The rearrangement links TRBV15 to TRBJ1-1; no clear D gene. This CDR3 is 15 amino acids long. The germline gives CDR1 LNHNV, CDR2 YYDKDF (reference sequence). V dropped 3 bases and J dropped 1 base, with 12 bases sitting between them. The CDR3 sequence: CATSRGGGRNTEAFF. DNA for the CDR3: TGTGCCACCAGCAGGGGAGGAGGGCGGAACACTGAAGCTTTCTTT.

This clonotype was observed many times. The chain couples TRBV6-1 to TRBJ2-1; possible D gene TRBD2, 7 bases. Germline lookup yields CDR1 MNHNS and CDR2 SASEGT. With 7 bases removed from V and 3 bases from J, the gap between germline ends came to 13 bases. The CDR3 runs to 14 residues. CDR3 nucleotides: TGTGCCAGCAAGCGGGACAACTACTACAATGAGCAGTTCTTC. It codes for CASKRDNYYNEQFF.

This chain joins TRBV29-1 and TRBJ1-2, with 9 bases lining up with TRBD1. The CDR3 length is 12 residues. Trimming took 4 bases from V and 8 from J; bases not matched to a gene: 5. The germline V gene encodes CDR1 SQVTM and CDR2 ANQGSEA. CDR3 in DNA: TGCAGCGTTGGTGGACAGGGGCAGGGCTACACCTTC. It is translated as CSVGGQGQGYTF.

The chain couples TRBV19 to TRBJ1-3; the D is unclear. V was trimmed by 9 bases and J by 0 bases, leaving 9 bases between them. Germline-derived CDR1 and CDR2 are LNHDA and SQIVND (reference sequence). CDR3 length: 13 residues. This CDR3 reads CASRPYSGNTIYF. The CDR3 DNA reads TGTGCCAGCAGGCCTTACTCTGGAAACACCATATATTTT.

The sample holds many counts of this clonotype. The chain uses TRBV19 and TRBJ1-2; weak D call: TRBD1 (6 bases). This CDR3 has 15 residues. Trimming pared 5 bases from V and 4 bases from J, leaving 17 bases between. From germline, CDR1 is LNHDA and CDR2 SQIVND (reference sequence). This CDR3 reads CASSLEGGGVYGYTF. The CDR3 DNA is TGTGCCAGTAGTCTCGAAGGGGGGGGTGTCTATGGCTACACCTTC.

The table lists this clonotype with many counts. This rearrangement joins TRBV4-1 to TRBJ2-7; unclear D gene. Germline lookup yields CDR1 MGHRA and CDR2 YSYEKL. The CDR3 loop spans 14 amino acids. V lost 1 base and J 2 bases, leaving 9 bases between the germline ends. The CDR3 loop is CASSQANEAYEQYF. The DNA for the CDR3 is TGCGCCAGCAGCCAAGCTAATGAGGCCTACGAGCAGTACTTC.

To note about this clonotype: A read error may be the cause here, since a much bigger clone is one base away. The chain joins TRBV2 to TRBJ2-7, with 9 bases lining up with TRBD1. CDR3 length: 12 amino acids. Germline-derived CDR1 and CDR2 are SNHLY and FYNNEI. The CDR3 is CASSLDRGERYF. The CDR3 bases are TGTGCCAGCAGCCTGGACAGGGGCGAGCGGTACTTC. Looking up the rest from reference TRBV2 and TRBJ2-7 gives the full variable domain: EPEVTQTPSHQVTQMGQEVILRCVPISNHLYFYWYRQILGQKVEFLVSFYNNEISEKSEIFDDQFSVERPDGSNFTLKIRSTKLEDSAMYFCASSLDRGERYFGPGTRLTVT.

This clonotype was observed a few times. The chain joins TRBV18 to TRBJ1-5; 9 bases are a match to TRBD1. CDR1 KGHSH and CDR2 LQKENI come from the germline V gene. Trimming removed 6 bases from V and 6 bases from J; junction bases left unmatched: 6. The length of the CDR3 is 14 residues. The CDR3 loop reads CASSSQGAAQPQHF. The CDR3 coding sequence is TGTGCCAGCTCCTCACAGGGGGCGGCTCAGCCCCAGCATTTT.

Ten or more counts support this clonotype. The CDR3 protein is CASSLESPNYGYTF. CDR3 sequence (DNA): TGCGCCAGCAGCTTGGAGTCCCCTAACTATGGCTACACCTTC. V usage is TRBV5-1 and J usage is TRBJ1-2; D uncertain. V lost 0 bases and J 0 bases, leaving 6 bases between the germline ends. The CDR3 length is 14 residues. Germline V gene lookup returns CDR1 SGHRS and CDR2 YFSETQ.

This clonotype occurred a few times. The chain uses TRBV2 and TRBJ2-1, with no clear D. Germline values: CDR1 SNHLY, CDR2 FYNNEI. V was pared by 4 bases and J by 10 bases, with 11 bases between. This CDR3 has 12 residues. The CDR3: CASSADPREQFF. CDR3 DNA sequence: TGTGCCAGCAGTGCGGACCCCCGAGAGCAGTTCTTC.

CDR3 sequence reads: CASSPKSGRSNEQFF. The CDR3 DNA sequence: TGTGCCAGCAGCCCGAAAAGCGGGAGGTCTAATGAGCAGTTCTTC. The rearrangement uses TRBV6-1 and TRBJ2-1; TRBD2 agrees at 9 bases. This CDR3 comprises 15 residues. V shed 6 bases, J shed 7 bases, and the junction held 10 bases outside the gene matches. CDR1 and CDR2 (germline): MNHNS, SASEGT.

CDR3 sequence reads: CASSYGSDPRNTEAFF. For the CDR3, the DNA is TGTGCCAGCAGTTACGGCTCCGACCCACGAAACACTGAAGCTTTCTTT. This sequence joins TRBV6-5 and TRBJ1-1; D is unresolved. The CDR3 has 16 residues. The V end lost 2 bases, the J end lost 2 bases, and 15 bases lay between the germline ends. The germline V gene encodes CDR1 MNHEY and CDR2 SVGAGI.

This clonotype was observed many times. The chain recombines TRBV7-2 with TRBJ2-7, with 8 bases matching TRBD2. The J segment lost 0 bases and the V segment lost 1 base, leaving 2 bases of the junction unmatched. Germline V CDR1 and CDR2: SGHTA, FQGNSA. CDR3 length equals 15 residues. The CDR3 loop is CASSLELAVSYEQYF. In DNA, the CDR3 is TGTGCCAGCAGCTTAGAACTAGCGGTCTCCTACGAGCAGTACTTC.

This clonotype was picked up many times. This sequence joins TRBV2 and TRBJ2-6; tentative D call: TRBD1 (5 bases). Trimming shortened V by 4 bases and J by 4 bases, and 26 bases separated the two germline ends. There are 20 residues in the CDR3. Per the germline V gene, CDR1 is SNHLY and CDR2 is FYNNEI. DNA for the CDR3: TGTGCCAGCAGTGTATCGGAGACAGCTCTCCTAGACGCCGGGGCCAACGTCCTGACTTTC. This codes for CASSVSETALLDAGANVLTF.

The rearrangement joins TRBV4-3 to TRBJ2-2; D gene uncertain. The CDR3 loop spans 13 amino acids. Looked up from germline, CDR1 is LGHNA and CDR2 is YSLEER. Trimming took 3 bases from V and 7 from J, leaving 9 bases between them. The CDR3 region is CASSHSGRGELFF. For the CDR3, the DNA is TGCGCCAGCAGCCATTCTGGGCGCGGGGAGCTGTTTTTT.

This clonotype was seen repeatedly, ten times or more. The rearrangement links TRBV6-2 or TRBV6-3 to TRBJ2-2, with 10 bases matching TRBD2. The germline V gene has CDR1 MNHEY and CDR2 SVGEGT. With 4 bases clipped from V and 1 base from J, the junction kept 3 bases outside the gene matches. CDR3 length: 16 amino acids. CDR3 protein: CASSFRTSGNTGELFF. The CDR3 region has the DNA TGTGCCAGCAGTTTCCGGACTAGCGGGAACACCGGGGAGCTGTTTTTT.

This clonotype was picked up many times. V and J are TRBV20-1 and TRBJ2-5; 11 nucleotides agree with TRBD2. V shed 2 bases, J shed 5 bases, and the junction held 7 bases outside the gene matches. CDR1 is DFQATT and CDR2 is SNEGSKA in the germline V gene (reference sequence). This CDR3 has 15 amino acids. The CDR3 loop is CSARIAGGPGETQYF. The CDR3 nucleotides are TGCAGTGCTAGAATAGCGGGAGGGCCAGGGGAGACCCAGTACTTC.